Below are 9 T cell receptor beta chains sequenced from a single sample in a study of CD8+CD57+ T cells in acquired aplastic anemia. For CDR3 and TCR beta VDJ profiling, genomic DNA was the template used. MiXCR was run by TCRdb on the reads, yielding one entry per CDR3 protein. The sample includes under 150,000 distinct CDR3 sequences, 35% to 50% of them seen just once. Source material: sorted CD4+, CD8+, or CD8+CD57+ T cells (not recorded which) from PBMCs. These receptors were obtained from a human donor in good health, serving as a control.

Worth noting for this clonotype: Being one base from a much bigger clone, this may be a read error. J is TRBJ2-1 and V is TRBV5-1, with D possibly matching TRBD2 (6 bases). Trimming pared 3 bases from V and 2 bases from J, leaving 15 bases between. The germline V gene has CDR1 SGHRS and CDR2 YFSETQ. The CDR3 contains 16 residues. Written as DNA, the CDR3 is TGCGCCAGCAGCTGGAGCAGGAGGGCTGCCTACAATGAGCAGTTCTTC. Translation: CASSWSRRAAYNEQFF.

CDR3 sequence (DNA): TGTGCCAGCAGTGAGGCATACAATGAGCAGTTCTTC. Translated, it gives CASSEAYNEQFF. The rearrangement links TRBV2 to TRBJ2-1; no definite D call. Germline CDR1 SNHLY, CDR2 FYNNEI. The CDR3 has 12 residues. V dropped 3 bases and J dropped 4 bases, with 4 bases sitting between them. Full variable domain (remainder filled in from reference TRBV2 and TRBJ2-1): EPEVTQTPSHQVTQMGQEVILRCVPISNHLYFYWYRQILGQKVEFLVSFYNNEISEKSEIFDDQFSVERPDGSNFTLKIRSTKLEDSAMYFCASSEAYNEQFFGPGTRLTVL.

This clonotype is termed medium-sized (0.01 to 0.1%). CDR3 in amino acids: CASSLEGGYTDTQYF. The DNA for the CDR3 is TGCGCCAGCAGCTTGGAGGGGGGTTACACAGATACGCAGTATTTT. The rearrangement links TRBV5-1 to TRBJ2-3; D is tentatively TRBD1 or TRBD2 (6 bases each). The length of the CDR3 is 15 residues. Per germline, CDR1 SGHRS and CDR2 YFSETQ. The V end was cut by 0 bases, the J end by 2 bases, with 10 bases between.

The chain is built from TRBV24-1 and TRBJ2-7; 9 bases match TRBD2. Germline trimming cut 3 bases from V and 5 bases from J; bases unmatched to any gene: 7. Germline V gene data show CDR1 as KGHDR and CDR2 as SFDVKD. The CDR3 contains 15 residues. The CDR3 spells CATSDPAGGKDEQYF. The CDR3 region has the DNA TGTGCCACCAGTGATCCGGCGGGAGGGAAGGACGAGCAGTACTTC.

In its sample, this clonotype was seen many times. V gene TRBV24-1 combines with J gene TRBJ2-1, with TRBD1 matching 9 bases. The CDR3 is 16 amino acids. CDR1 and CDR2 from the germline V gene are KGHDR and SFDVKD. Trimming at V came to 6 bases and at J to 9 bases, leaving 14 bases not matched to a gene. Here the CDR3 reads CATSQAPGQGLGEQFF. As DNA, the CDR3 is TGTGCCACCAGTCAGGCGCCGGGACAGGGCCTTGGTGAGCAGTTCTTC.

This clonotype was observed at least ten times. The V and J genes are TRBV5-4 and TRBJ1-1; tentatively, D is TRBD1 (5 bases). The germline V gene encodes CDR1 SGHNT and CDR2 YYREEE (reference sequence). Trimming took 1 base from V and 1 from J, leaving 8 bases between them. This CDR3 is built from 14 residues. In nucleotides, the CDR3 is TGTGCCAGCAGCTTGCAGGGAGGGAACACTGAAGCTTTCTTT. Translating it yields CASSLQGGNTEAFF.

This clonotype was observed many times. The CDR3 spells CASSAGQIPTYEQYF. The CDR3 DNA sequence: TGTGCCAGCAGCGCGGGACAGATTCCGACCTACGAGCAGTACTTC. The chain is built from TRBV13 and TRBJ2-7; D perhaps matches TRBD1 (7 bases). Trimming removed 5 bases from V and 2 bases from J, with 16 bases in between. The CDR3 consists of 15 residues. The germline V gene encodes CDR1 PRHDT and CDR2 FYEKMQ (reference sequence).

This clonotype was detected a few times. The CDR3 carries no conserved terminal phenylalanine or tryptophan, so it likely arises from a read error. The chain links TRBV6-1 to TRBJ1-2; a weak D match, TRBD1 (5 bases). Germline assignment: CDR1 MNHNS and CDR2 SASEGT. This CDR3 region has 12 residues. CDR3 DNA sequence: TGCGCCAGCAGCGGGGGGGAATTGGGCTACACCCTC. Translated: CASSGGELGYTL.

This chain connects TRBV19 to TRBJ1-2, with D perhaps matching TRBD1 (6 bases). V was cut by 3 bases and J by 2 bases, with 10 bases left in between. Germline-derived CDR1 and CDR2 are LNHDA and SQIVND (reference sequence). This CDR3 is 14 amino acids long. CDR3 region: CASSIGGANYGYTF. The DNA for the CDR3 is TGTGCCAGTAGTATTGGGGGCGCAAACTATGGCTACACCTTC.